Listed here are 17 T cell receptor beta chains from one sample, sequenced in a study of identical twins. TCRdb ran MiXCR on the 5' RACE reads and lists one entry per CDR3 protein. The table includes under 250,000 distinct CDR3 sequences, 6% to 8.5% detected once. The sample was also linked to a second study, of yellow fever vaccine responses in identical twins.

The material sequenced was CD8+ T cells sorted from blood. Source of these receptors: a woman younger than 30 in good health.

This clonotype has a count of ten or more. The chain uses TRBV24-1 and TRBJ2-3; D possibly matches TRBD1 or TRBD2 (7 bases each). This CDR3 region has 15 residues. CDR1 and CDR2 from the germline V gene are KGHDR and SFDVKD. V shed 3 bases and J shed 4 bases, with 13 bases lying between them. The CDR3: CATSDISGTADTQYF. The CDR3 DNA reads TGTGCCACCAGTGATATCAGCGGGACAGCAGATACGCAGTATTTT.

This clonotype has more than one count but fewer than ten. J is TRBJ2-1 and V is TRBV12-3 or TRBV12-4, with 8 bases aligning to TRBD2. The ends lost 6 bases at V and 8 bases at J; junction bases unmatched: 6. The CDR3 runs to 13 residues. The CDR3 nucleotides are TGTGCCAGCAGCCGGGGGGGGGTGCATGAGCAGTTCTTC. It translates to CASSRGGVHEQFF.

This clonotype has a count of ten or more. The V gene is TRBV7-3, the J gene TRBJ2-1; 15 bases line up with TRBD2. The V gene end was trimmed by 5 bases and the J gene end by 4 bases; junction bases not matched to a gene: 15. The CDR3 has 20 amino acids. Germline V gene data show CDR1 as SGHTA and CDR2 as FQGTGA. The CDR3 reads CASSPSPVGLAGGSYNEQFF. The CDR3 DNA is TGTGCCAGCAGCCCCTCCCCGGTCGGACTAGCGGGAGGGAGTTACAATGAGCAGTTCTTC.

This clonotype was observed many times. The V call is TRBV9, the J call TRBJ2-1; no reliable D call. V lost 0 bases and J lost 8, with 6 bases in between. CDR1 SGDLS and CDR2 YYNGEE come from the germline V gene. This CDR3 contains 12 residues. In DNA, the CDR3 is TGTGCCAGCAGCGTAGGAAACGATGAGCAGTTCTTC. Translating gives CASSVGNDEQFF.

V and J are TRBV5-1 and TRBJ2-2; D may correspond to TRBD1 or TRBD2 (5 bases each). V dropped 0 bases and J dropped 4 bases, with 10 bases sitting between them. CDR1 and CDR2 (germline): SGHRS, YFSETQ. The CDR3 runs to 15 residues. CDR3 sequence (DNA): TGCGCCAGCAGCTTGGAGTGGGACCTCACCGGGGAGCTGTTTTTT. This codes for CASSLEWDLTGELFF.

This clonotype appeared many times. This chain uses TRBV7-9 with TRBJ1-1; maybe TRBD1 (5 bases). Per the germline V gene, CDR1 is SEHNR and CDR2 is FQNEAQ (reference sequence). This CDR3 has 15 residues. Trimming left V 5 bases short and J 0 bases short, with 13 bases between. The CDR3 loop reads CASSPTEGVNTEAFF. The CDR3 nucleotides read TGTGCCAGCAGCCCGACTGAAGGGGTGAACACTGAAGCTTTCTTT. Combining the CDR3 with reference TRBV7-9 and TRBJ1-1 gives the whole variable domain DTGVSQNPRHKITKRGQNVTFRCDPISEHNRLYWYRQTLGQGPEFLTYFQNEAQLEKSRLLSDRFSAERPKGSFSTLEIQRTEQGDSAMYLCASSPTEGVNTEAFFGQGTRLTVV.

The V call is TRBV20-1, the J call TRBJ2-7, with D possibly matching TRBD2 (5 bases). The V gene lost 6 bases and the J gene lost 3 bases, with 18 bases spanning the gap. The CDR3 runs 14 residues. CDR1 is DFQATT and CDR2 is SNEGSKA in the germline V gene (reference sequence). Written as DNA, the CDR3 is TGCAGTGCCATCCCGAGGAAAGGGAGCTACGAGCAGTACTTC. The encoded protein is CSAIPRKGSYEQYF.

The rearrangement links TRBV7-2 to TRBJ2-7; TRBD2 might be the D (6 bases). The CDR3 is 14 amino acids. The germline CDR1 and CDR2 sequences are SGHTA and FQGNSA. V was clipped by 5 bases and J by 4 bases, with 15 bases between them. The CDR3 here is CASSLDEGLYEQYV. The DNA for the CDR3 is TGTGCCAGCAGCCTAGACGAGGGACTTTACGAGCAGTACGTC.

CDR3 amino acids: CASSLRGAGGTEAFF. The CDR3 DNA reads as TGTGCCAGCAGCTTAAGAGGGGCCGGGGGCACTGAAGCTTTCTTT. This chain joins TRBV7-6 and TRBJ1-1, with TRBD1 as a possible D gene (5 bases). Germline assignment: CDR1 SGHVS and CDR2 FNYEAQ. This CDR3 has 15 residues. V lost 2 bases to trimming and J lost 4 bases, with 14 bases between them.

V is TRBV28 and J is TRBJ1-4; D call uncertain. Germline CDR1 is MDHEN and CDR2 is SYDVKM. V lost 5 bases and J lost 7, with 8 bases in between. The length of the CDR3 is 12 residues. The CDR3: CASSTPSEKLFF. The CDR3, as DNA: TGTGCCAGCAGTACCCCAAGTGAAAAACTGTTTTTT.

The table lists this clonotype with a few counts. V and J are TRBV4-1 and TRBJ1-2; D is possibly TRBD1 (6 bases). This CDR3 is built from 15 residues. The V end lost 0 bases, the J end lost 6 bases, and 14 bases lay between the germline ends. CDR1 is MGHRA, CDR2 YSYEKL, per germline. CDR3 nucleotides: TGCGCCAGCAGCCAAGATCTGCGGGGGGCGGATGGCTACACCTTC. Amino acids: CASSQDLRGADGYTF.

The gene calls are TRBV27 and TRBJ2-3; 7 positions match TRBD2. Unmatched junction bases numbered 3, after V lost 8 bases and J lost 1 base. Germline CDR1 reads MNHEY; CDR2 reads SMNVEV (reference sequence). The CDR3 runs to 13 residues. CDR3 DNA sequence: TGTGCCAGCGGCGCGGGGGGCACAGATACGCAGTATTTT. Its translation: CASGAGGTDTQYF.

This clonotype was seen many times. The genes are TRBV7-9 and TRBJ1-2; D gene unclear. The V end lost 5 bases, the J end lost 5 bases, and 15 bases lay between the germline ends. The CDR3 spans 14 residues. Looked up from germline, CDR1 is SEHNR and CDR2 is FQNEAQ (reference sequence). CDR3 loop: CASSHTLETYGYTF. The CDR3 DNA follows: TGTGCCAGCAGCCACACTTTGGAAACGTATGGCTACACCTTC.

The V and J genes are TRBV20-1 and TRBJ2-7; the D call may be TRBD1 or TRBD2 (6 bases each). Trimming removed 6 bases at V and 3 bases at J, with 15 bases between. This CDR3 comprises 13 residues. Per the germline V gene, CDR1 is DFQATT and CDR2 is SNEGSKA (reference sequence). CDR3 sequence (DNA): TGCAGTGCCCCAAAAGGGGGACTCTACGAGCAGTACTTC. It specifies CSAPKGGLYEQYF.

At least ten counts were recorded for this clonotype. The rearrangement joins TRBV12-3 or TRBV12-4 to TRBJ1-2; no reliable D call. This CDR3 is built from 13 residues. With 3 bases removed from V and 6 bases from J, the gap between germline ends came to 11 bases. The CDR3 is CASSFSSIDGYTF. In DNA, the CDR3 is TGTGCCAGCAGTTTCTCCAGCATAGATGGCTACACCTTC.

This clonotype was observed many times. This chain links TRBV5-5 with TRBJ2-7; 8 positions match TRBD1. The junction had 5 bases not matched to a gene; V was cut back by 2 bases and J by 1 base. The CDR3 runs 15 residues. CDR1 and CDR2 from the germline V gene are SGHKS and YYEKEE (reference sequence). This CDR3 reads CASSLQGGVSYEQYV. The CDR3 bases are TGTGCCAGCAGCTTACAGGGGGGCGTATCCTACGAGCAGTACGTC.

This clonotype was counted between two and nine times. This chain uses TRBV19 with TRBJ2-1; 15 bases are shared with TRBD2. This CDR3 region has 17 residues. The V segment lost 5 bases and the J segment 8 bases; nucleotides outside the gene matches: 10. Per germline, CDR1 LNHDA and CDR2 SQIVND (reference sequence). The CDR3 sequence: CASSPRTSGRAKDEQFF. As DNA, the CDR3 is TGTGCCAGTAGTCCCCGGACTAGCGGGAGGGCCAAAGATGAGCAGTTCTTC.